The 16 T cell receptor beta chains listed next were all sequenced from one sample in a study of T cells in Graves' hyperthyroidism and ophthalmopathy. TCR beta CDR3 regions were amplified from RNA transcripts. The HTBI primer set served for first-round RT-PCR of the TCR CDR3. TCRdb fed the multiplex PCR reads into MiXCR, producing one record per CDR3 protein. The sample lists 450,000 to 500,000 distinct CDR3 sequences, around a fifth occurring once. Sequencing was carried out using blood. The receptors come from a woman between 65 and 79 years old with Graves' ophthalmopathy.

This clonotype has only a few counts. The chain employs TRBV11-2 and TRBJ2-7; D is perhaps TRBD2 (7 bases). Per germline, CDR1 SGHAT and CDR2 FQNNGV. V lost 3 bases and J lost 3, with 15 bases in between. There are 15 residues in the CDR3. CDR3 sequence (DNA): TGTGCCAGCAGCTTCGGGGGGCTTAATGGCTACGAGCAGTACTTC. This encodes CASSFGGLNGYEQYF.

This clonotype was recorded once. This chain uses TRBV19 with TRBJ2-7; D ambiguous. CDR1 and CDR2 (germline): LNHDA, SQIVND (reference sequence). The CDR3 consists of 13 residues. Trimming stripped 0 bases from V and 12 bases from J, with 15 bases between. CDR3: CASSIDASSGRYF. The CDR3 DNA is TGTGCCAGTAGTATAGACGCGTCTAGTGGGCGGTACTTC.

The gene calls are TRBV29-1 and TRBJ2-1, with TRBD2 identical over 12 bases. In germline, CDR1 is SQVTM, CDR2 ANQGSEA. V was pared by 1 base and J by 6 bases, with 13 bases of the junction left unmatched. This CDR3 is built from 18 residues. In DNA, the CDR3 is TGCAGCGTTGAAGGGAATCTGGCAGGGGGACTAGCGGGCAATGAGCAGTTCTTC. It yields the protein CSVEGNLAGGLAGNEQFF.

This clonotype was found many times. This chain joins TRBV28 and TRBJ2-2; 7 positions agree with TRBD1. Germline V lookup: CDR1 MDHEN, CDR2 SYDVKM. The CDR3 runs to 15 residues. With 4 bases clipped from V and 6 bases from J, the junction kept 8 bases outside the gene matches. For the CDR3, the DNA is TGTGCCAGCAGTTCCCTAACAGGGGCTGCCGGGGAGCTGTTTTTT. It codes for CASSSLTGAAGELFF. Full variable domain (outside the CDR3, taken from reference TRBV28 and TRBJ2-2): DVKVTQSSRYLVKRTGEKVFLECVQDMDHENMFWYRQDPGLGLRLIYFSYDVKMKEKGDIPEGYSVSREKKERFSLILESASTNQTSMYLCASSSLTGAAGELFFGEGSRLTVL.

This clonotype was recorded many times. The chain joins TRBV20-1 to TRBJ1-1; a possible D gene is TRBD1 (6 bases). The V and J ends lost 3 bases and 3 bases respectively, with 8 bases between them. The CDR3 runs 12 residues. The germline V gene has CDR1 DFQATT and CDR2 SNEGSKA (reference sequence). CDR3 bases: TGCAGTGCTAGCAGGGGCGACACTGAAGCTTTCTTT. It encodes CSASRGDTEAFF.

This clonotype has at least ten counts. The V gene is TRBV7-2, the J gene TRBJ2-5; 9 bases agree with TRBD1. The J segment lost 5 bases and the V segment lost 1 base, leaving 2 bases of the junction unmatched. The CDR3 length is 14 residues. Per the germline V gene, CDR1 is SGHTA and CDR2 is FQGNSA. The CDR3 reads CASSLVQGAETQYF. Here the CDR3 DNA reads TGTGCCAGCAGCTTAGTACAGGGGGCTGAGACCCAGTACTTC.

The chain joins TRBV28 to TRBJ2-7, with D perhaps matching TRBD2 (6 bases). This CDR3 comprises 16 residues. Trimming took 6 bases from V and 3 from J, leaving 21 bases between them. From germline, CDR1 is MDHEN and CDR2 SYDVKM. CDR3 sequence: CASSPGWGEAGYEQYF. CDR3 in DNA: TGTGCCAGCAGCCCCGGGTGGGGGGAAGCAGGCTACGAGCAGTACTTC.

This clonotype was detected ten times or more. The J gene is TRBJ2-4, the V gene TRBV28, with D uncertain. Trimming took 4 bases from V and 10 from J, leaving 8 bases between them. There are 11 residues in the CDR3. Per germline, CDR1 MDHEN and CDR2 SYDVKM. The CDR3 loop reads CASSSTRIQYF. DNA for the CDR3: TGTGCCAGCAGTTCCACGCGTATTCAGTACTTC.

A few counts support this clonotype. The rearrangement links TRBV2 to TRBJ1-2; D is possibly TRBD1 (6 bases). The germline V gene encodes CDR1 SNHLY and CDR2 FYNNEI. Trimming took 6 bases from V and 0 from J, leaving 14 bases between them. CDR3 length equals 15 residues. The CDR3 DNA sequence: TGTGCCAGCAGGGGGGCAGGATACCCTAACTATGGCTACACCTTC. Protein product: CASRGAGYPNYGYTF.

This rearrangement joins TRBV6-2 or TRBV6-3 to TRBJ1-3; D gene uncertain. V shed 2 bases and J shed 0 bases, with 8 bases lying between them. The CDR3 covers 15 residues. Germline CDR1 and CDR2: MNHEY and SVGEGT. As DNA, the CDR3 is TGTGCCAGCAGTTACGGGATTAGCTCTGGAAACACCATATATTTT. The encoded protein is CASSYGISSGNTIYF.

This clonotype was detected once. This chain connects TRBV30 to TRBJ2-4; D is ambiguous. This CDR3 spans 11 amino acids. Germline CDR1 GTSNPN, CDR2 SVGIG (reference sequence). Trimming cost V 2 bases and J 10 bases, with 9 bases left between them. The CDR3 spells CAWSMGRIQYF. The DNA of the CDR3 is TGTGCCTGGAGTATGGGAAGGATTCAGTACTTC. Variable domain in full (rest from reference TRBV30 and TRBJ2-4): SQTIHQWPATLVQPVGSPLSLECTVEGTSNPNLYWYRQAAGRGLQLLFYSVGIGQISSEVPQNLSASRPQDRQFILSSKKLLLSDSGFYLCAWSMGRIQYFGAGTRLSVL.

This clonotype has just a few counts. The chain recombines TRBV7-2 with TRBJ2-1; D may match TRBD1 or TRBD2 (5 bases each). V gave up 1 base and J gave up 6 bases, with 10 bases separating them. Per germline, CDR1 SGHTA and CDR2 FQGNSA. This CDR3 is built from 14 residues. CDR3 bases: TGTGCCAGCAGCTTAGGGGGACGGCTCAATGAGCAGTTCTTC. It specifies CASSLGGRLNEQFF. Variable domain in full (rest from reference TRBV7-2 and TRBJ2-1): GAGVSQSPSNKVTEKGKDVELRCDPISGHTALYWYRQSLGQGLEFLIYFQGNSAPDKSGLPSDRFSAERTGGSVSTLTIQRTQQEDSAVYLCASSLGGRLNEQFFGPGTRLTVL.

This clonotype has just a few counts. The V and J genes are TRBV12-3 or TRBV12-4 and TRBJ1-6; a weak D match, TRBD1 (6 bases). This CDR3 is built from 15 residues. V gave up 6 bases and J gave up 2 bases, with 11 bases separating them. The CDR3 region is CASSPGGAYNSPLHF. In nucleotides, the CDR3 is TGTGCCAGCAGCCCGGGGGGCGCCTATAATTCACCCCTCCACTTT.

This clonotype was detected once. CDR3 coding DNA: TGTGCCAGCAGCTTATGGCTTAGCACCGGGGAGCTGTTTTTT. Translating it yields CASSLWLSTGELFF. This chain joins TRBV7-9 and TRBJ2-2; D call uncertain. Deletions cut 2 bases from V and 4 bases from J, with 8 bases between. Germline-derived CDR1 and CDR2 are SEHNR and FQNEAQ (reference sequence). This CDR3 region has 14 residues.

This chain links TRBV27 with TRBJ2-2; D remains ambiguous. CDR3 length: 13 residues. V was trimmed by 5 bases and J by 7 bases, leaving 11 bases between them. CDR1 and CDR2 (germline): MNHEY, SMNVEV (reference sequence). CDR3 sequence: CASSAERGGELFF. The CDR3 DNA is TGTGCCAGCAGTGCCGAGCGAGGCGGGGAGCTGTTTTTT.

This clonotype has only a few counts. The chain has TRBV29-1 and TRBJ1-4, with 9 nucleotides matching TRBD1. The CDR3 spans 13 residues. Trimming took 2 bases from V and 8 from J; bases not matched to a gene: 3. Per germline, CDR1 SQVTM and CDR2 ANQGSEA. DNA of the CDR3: TGCAGCGTTGAACAGGACAGGGGCGAAAAACTGTTTTTT. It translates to CSVEQDRGEKLFF.